Listed here are 21 T cell receptor beta chains from one sample, sequenced in a study of OX40 agonist ivuxolimab in advanced cancers. Library method: the immunoSEQ multiplex PCR assay. The source is immuneACCESS, and TCRdb retained only in-frame sequences with V and J called. Part of the clones is not carried over; for the studies checked, unresolved V genes explain less than half of this, and the remainder is unexplained. This sample is represented by over 75,000 clones; more than 75% of them were singletons. 0.33% of the sample is held by the ten biggest clonotypes. Specimen: CD4+ or CD8+ T cells sorted from blood, collected in a trial of the OX40 agonist ivuxolimab. All receptors derive from an adult with an advanced solid tumor such as melanoma, head and neck, liver or kidney cancer.

V usage is TRBV2 and J usage is TRBJ1-2, with 9 bases fitting TRBD1. Looked up from germline, CDR1 is SNHLY and CDR2 is FYNNEI. J gave up 7 bases and V 10 bases, and 10 bases lay outside the gene matches. The CDR3 consists of 13 residues. The CDR3 loop reads CATNGQGMGGYTF. CDR3 nucleotides: TGTGCCACCAACGGACAGGGGATGGGTGGCTACACCTTC.

V is TRBV11-1 and J is TRBJ1-1; 7 positions agree with TRBD1. Unmatched junction bases numbered 17, after V lost 5 bases and J lost 2 bases. Germline V lookup: CDR1 SGHAT, CDR2 FQDESV (reference sequence). The CDR3 consists of 18 residues. The CDR3 nucleotides are TGTGCCAGCAGCCCCGGAGGACGAACAGGGGACGGAAACACTGAAGCTTTCTTT. This encodes CASSPGGRTGDGNTEAFF.

The chain employs TRBV18 and TRBJ2-5, with 7 bases fitting TRBD2. The V segment lost 3 bases and the J segment 4 bases; nucleotides outside the gene matches: 11. The germline V gene encodes CDR1 KGHSH and CDR2 LQKENI. The CDR3 consists of 16 residues. The CDR3 spells CASSPGVLANPETQYF. DNA of the CDR3: TGTGCCAGCTCACCGGGGGTACTAGCGAACCCAGAGACCCAGTACTTC.

The chain couples TRBV11-3 to TRBJ2-3; D gene ambiguous. The length of the CDR3 is 13 residues. V lost 1 base and J lost 0, with 2 bases in between. Germline CDR1 is SGHNT and CDR2 is YENEEA. The CDR3 is CASSLASTDTQYF. CDR3 in DNA: TGTGCCAGCAGCTTAGCGAGCACAGATACGCAGTATTTT. The full variable domain, its missing parts supplied by reference TRBV11-3 and TRBJ2-3, is EAGVVQSPRYKIIEKKQPVAFWCNPISGHNTLYWYLQNLGQGPELLIRYENEEAVDDSQLPKDRFSAERLKGVDSTLKIQPAELGDSAVYLCASSLASTDTQYFGPGTRLTVL.

The chain uses TRBV7-2 and TRBJ1-1; weak D call: TRBD1 (6 bases). The V and J ends lost 2 bases and 4 bases respectively, with 11 bases between them. The CDR3 is 14 amino acids. Germline V gene lookup returns CDR1 SGHTA and CDR2 FQGNSA. The CDR3 bases are TGTGCCAGCAGCTTAACGGACAGAGGCACTGAAGCTTTCTTT. Translating gives CASSLTDRGTEAFF. Based on the CDR3 plus reference TRBV7-2 and TRBJ1-1, the full variable domain is GAGVSQSPSNKVTEKGKDVELRCDPISGHTALYWYRQSLGQGLEFLIYFQGNSAPDKSGLPSDRFSAERTGGSVSTLTIQRTQQEDSAVYLCASSLTDRGTEAFFGQGTRLTVV.

V usage is TRBV7-2 and J usage is TRBJ1-2; TRBD1 is a possible D gene (5 bases). V was pared by 5 bases and J by 1 base, with 20 bases between. The CDR3 sequence is 17 residues long. Germline V gene data show CDR1 as SGHTA and CDR2 as FQGNSA. CDR3 sequence reads: CASSPQGDRSSNYGYTF. As DNA, the CDR3 is TGTGCCAGCAGCCCTCAGGGTGATCGTTCTAGTAACTATGGCTACACCTTC.

This sequence joins TRBV6-1 and TRBJ2-4; a possible D gene is TRBD1 (6 bases). CDR1 and CDR2 from the germline V gene are MNHNS and SASEGT. V gave up 2 bases and J gave up 3 bases, with 20 bases separating them. There are 18 residues in the CDR3. CDR3 region: CASSELPTGQTLKNIQYF. CDR3 bases: TGTGCCAGCAGTGAATTACCGACGGGACAAACCCTCAAAAACATTCAGTACTTC.

The rearrangement links TRBV4-3 to TRBJ2-1, with 11 bases fitting TRBD2. Trimming removed 4 bases from V and 9 bases from J; junction bases left unmatched: 11. The CDR3 sequence is 16 residues long. Germline-derived CDR1 and CDR2 are LGHNA and YSLEER. The CDR3 is CASSLQTSGASVEQFF. In nucleotides, the CDR3 is TGCGCCAGCAGCCTCCAGACTAGCGGGGCTTCGGTTGAGCAGTTCTTC.

V usage is TRBV5-4 and J usage is TRBJ1-1, with D perhaps TRBD1 (5 bases). Germline CDR1 reads SGHNT; CDR2 reads YYREEE (reference sequence). Trimming shortened V by 0 bases and J by 5 bases, and 8 bases separated the two germline ends. The CDR3 has 13 residues. The CDR3 sequence: CASSLAGRTEAFF. Here the CDR3 DNA reads TGTGCCAGCAGCTTGGCAGGGAGAACTGAAGCTTTCTTT.

Comments on this clone: The same CDR3 can be traced to other DNA sequences in this sample. The chain links TRBV18 to TRBJ2-5; D gene unclear. V lost 0 bases to trimming and J lost 5 bases, with 10 bases between them. This CDR3 spans 14 amino acids. Germline CDR1 is KGHSH and CDR2 is LQKENI. This CDR3 reads CASSPPGLGETQYF. The CDR3 DNA is TGTGCCAGCTCACCACCCGGTCTCGGGGAGACCCAGTACTTC. Full variable domain (outside the CDR3, taken from reference TRBV18 and TRBJ2-5): NAGVMQNPRHLVRRRGQEARLRCSPMKGHSHVYWYRQLPEEGLKFMVYLQKENIIDESGMPKERFSAEFPKEGPSILRIQQVVRGDSAAYFCASSPPGLGETQYFGPGTRLLVL.

The rearrangement joins TRBV19 to TRBJ1-2, with 10 bases identical to TRBD1. The V gene's germline CDR1 is LNHDA and CDR2 SQIVND (reference sequence). V gave up 6 bases and J gave up 5 bases; unmatched junction bases: 3. The CDR3 is 13 residues long. As DNA, the CDR3 is TGTGCCAGTAGCTCGGGACAGGGGTATGGCTACACCTTC. Protein sequence: CASSSGQGYGYTF.

This chain links TRBV18 with TRBJ2-1; tentative D call: TRBD2 (5 bases). CDR1 and CDR2 (germline): KGHSH, LQKENI. The CDR3 runs to 14 residues. Trimming took off 4 bases at V and 4 bases at J, with 11 bases between the two ends. CDR3 DNA sequence: TGTGCCAGCTCACAGGAGGTAGGGTACAATGAGCAGTTCTTC. This gives the protein CASSQEVGYNEQFF.

Only one count was recorded for this clone. DNA of the CDR3: TGTGCCAGCAGCGTGGGGGGGCGCAGGGGCTACACCTTC. Translation: CASSVGGRRGYTF. The genes are TRBV28 and TRBJ1-2; tentatively, D is TRBD1 (6 bases). Deletions cut 6 bases from V and 8 bases from J, with 16 bases between. The CDR3 covers 13 residues. The germline V gene encodes CDR1 MDHEN and CDR2 SYDVKM.

The genes are TRBV19 and TRBJ1-2, with D tentatively TRBD1 (5 bases). Germline loops: CDR1 LNHDA, CDR2 SQIVND (reference sequence). V was clipped by 9 bases and J by 4 bases, with 12 bases between them. The CDR3 has 12 residues. The CDR3 nucleotides read TGTGCCAGCCACCGGGACTTCTATGGCTACACCTTC. It is translated as CASHRDFYGYTF.

This clone was detected only once. The V call is TRBV28, the J call TRBJ1-5; 9 bases line up with TRBD1. The CDR3 runs to 15 residues. V was pared by 5 bases and J by 4 bases, with 6 bases of the junction left unmatched. Germline V gene data show CDR1 as MDHEN and CDR2 as SYDVKM. The CDR3 loop reads CASSTTGGENQPQHF. The CDR3 DNA sequence: TGTGCCAGCAGTACGACAGGGGGTGAAAATCAGCCCCAGCATTTT.

Turning to this clone: Different DNA sequences within this sample yield the same CDR3. The chain is built from TRBV18 and TRBJ1-2, with 8 bases matching TRBD1. With 3 bases clipped from V and 4 bases from J, the junction kept 4 bases outside the gene matches. This CDR3 has 14 residues. Germline V gene sequence: CDR1 KGHSH, CDR2 LQKENI. CDR3 coding DNA: TGTGCCAGCTCACCGGGACAGGACTTCTATGGCTACACCTTC. This encodes CASSPGQDFYGYTF.

The J gene is TRBJ2-7, the V gene TRBV11-2; a possible D gene is TRBD2 (5 bases). This CDR3 is 13 amino acids long. From germline, CDR1 is SGHAT and CDR2 FQNNGV. Trimming left V 4 bases short and J 4 bases short, with 11 bases between. The CDR3 loop reads CASSSYRGYEQYF. For the CDR3, the DNA is TGTGCCAGCAGCTCCTACCGGGGTTACGAGCAGTACTTC.

The chain combines TRBV11-2 with TRBJ1-5, with 10 bases that match TRBD1. J lost 7 bases, V lost 5 bases, and 14 bases had no gene match. The CDR3 is made up of 17 amino acids. Germline CDR1 reads SGHAT; CDR2 reads FQNNGV. The CDR3 DNA is TGTGCCAGCAGCCCGGGCCCCGACAGGGGGCTTTTGCAGCCCCAGCATTTT. Translation gives CASSPGPDRGLLQPQHF.

This clone was found a few times. The chain links TRBV9 to TRBJ2-3, with TRBD2 identical over 7 bases. This CDR3 spans 15 amino acids. Germline V CDR1 and CDR2: SGDLS, YYNGEE. Unmatched junction bases numbered 6, after V lost 3 bases and J lost 2 bases. The CDR3 region has the DNA TGTGCCAGCAGCGGGACTAGGCGTTCCACAGATACGCAGTATTTT. Translation: CASSGTRRSTDTQYF.

The chain uses TRBV6-6 and TRBJ1-4; D not resolved. Germline CDR1 and CDR2: MNHNY and SVGAGI (reference sequence). There are 11 residues in the CDR3. Trimming removed 7 bases from V and 10 bases from J, with 10 bases in between. DNA of the CDR3: TGTGCCAGCATGAGGGCGGGAAAACTGTTTTTT. Translating gives CASMRAGKLFF.

The chain employs TRBV2 and TRBJ2-5; 7 nucleotides match TRBD2. The CDR3 has 14 amino acids. Germline-derived CDR1 and CDR2 are SNHLY and FYNNEI. J lost 1 base, V lost 10 bases, and 9 bases had no gene match. The CDR3 coding sequence is TGTGCCACCTCTCCTAGCGGAACCCAAGAGACCCAGTACTTC. This gives the protein CATSPSGTQETQYF.